Presented here are 9 T cell receptor beta chains from one specimen sequenced in a study of shared clonotypes between healthy human individuals. The protocol was immunoSEQ multiplex PCR, while the TCRdb copy is restricted to in-frame clones and leaves out a portion. Seen here are a few million clones, more than 85% observed once, and the top ten hold 0.35% to 0.45%. Sequences were obtained from naive CD4+ T cells from PBMCs. Subset of the sample: CD45RA+ positively selected. The receptor set was obtained from a man between 18 and 29 years old in good health. Some clones in this sample may be carry-over from other donors' samples.

The CDR3 nucleotides read TGTATCCCGGGACAGATCTACAATGAGCAGTTCTTC. It specifies CIPGQIYNEQFF. This chain uses TRBV7-9 with TRBJ2-1, with TRBD1 matching 7 bases. Germline CDR1 is SEHNR and CDR2 is FQNEAQ (reference sequence). The CDR3 runs to 12 residues. Supplemented by reference TRBV7-9 and TRBJ2-1, the full variable domain reads DTGVSQNPRHKITKRGQNVTFRCDPISEHNRLYWYRQTLGQGPEFLTYFQNEAQLEKSRLLSDRFSAERPKGSFSTLEIQRTEQGDSAMYLCIPGQIYNEQFFGPGTRLTVL.

This clone has just one count. This chain links TRBV28 with TRBJ1-4, with TRBD1 as a possible D gene (5 bases). The CDR3 runs 14 residues. Germline CDR1 reads MDHEN; CDR2 reads SYDVKM. The V end lost 2 bases, the J end lost 8 bases, and 12 bases lay between the germline ends. CDR3 amino acids: CASSLEKGREKLFF. The CDR3 nucleotides are TGTGCCAGCAGTTTAGAAAAGGGGAGGGAAAAACTGTTTTTT.

The genes are TRBV30 and TRBJ2-7, with D uncertain. The V end lost 1 base, the J end lost 6 bases, and 19 bases lay between the germline ends. Germline V lookup: CDR1 GTSNPN, CDR2 SVGIG (reference sequence). The CDR3 runs to 15 residues. The DNA for the CDR3 is TGTGCCTGGAGTGCTTTACTACGGACGCACGGCGAGCAGTACTTC. This codes for CAWSALLRTHGEQYF.

The genes are TRBV18 and TRBJ1-2, with a possible D match to TRBD1 (5 bases). The V end lost 6 bases, the J end lost 8 bases, and 16 bases lay between the germline ends. This CDR3 is 13 amino acids long. Per germline, CDR1 KGHSH and CDR2 LQKENI. The CDR3: CASSGQTRGGYTF. The CDR3 DNA sequence: TGTGCCAGCTCGGGTCAGACGAGGGGCGGCTACACCTTC.

This clone was observed once. This chain links TRBV7-2 with TRBJ1-4, with 7 positions matching TRBD1. Looked up from germline, CDR1 is SGHTA and CDR2 is FQGNSA. This CDR3 region has 14 residues. The V and J ends lost 5 bases and 8 bases, in that order; junction bases with no gene match: 8. This chain's CDR3 is CASSRRARGEKLFF. CDR3 in DNA: TGTGCCAGCAGCCGTAGGGCCAGGGGGGAAAAACTGTTTTTT.

This rearrangement joins TRBV18 to TRBJ2-7; D not certain. CDR1 is KGHSH, CDR2 LQKENI, per germline. The CDR3 sequence is 14 residues long. Trimming shortened V by 6 bases and J by 2 bases, and 14 bases separated the two germline ends. The CDR3 coding sequence is TGTGCCAGCTCCCCCGGAAGGGCGACCTACGAGCAGTACTTC. Protein: CASSPGRATYEQYF.

The rearrangement links TRBV6-5 to TRBJ1-2; D might be TRBD1 (5 bases). The length of the CDR3 is 16 residues. Germline CDR1 reads MNHEY; CDR2 reads SVGAGI. V was trimmed by 0 bases and J by 1 base, leaving 12 bases between them. The CDR3 reads CASSYSRRGGNYGYTF. In nucleotides, the CDR3 is TGTGCCAGCAGTTACTCGAGAAGGGGCGGTAACTATGGCTACACCTTC.

The rearrangement links TRBV30 to TRBJ2-7, with 9 bases fitting TRBD1. The germline V gene has CDR1 GTSNPN and CDR2 SVGIG (reference sequence). CDR3 length: 13 amino acids. Trimming at V came to 8 bases and at J to 5 bases, leaving 10 bases not matched to a gene. In DNA form, the CDR3 reads TGTGCCCCCAATGGGACAGGGTGTAACGAGCAGTACTTC. It encodes CAPNGTGCNEQYF.

The count of this clone is one. The sample holds other DNA sequences that translate to the same CDR3. This chain uses TRBV5-1 with TRBJ2-5, with D perhaps being TRBD1 or TRBD2 (5 bases each). The CDR3 runs to 14 residues. The germline V gene encodes CDR1 SGHRS and CDR2 YFSETQ. V dropped 0 bases and J dropped 1 base, with 7 bases sitting between them. The CDR3, as DNA: TGCGCCAGCAGCTTGGAGGGACCCCAAGAGACCCAGTACTTC. It codes for CASSLEGPQETQYF.